These 5 T cell receptor beta chains share one sample of origin, sequenced in a study of blood T cell repertoires in COVID-19. Some clones are missing from TCRdb's copy, which holds only in-frame ones; the method was immunoSEQ multiplex PCR. The sample has under 200,000 clones; 70% to 90% are singletons. The specimen was peripheral blood. These TCRs come from a man in his forties with active or convalescent COVID-19.

The gene calls are TRBV11-2 and TRBJ1-2; D uncertain. Germline CDR1 reads SGHAT; CDR2 reads FQNNGV. The CDR3 spans 13 residues. Trimming left V 4 bases short and J 8 bases short, with 14 bases between. The CDR3 loop is CASSSLPTEGYTF. CDR3 nucleotides: TGTGCCAGCAGCTCGCTCCCAACGGAGGGCTACACCTTC.

This clone was picked up a small number of times. The chain recombines TRBV19 with TRBJ2-3; weak D call: TRBD2 (5 bases). Germline V gene lookup returns CDR1 LNHDA and CDR2 SQIVND (reference sequence). With 3 bases removed from V and 2 bases from J, the gap between germline ends came to 9 bases. The CDR3 has 14 amino acids. This CDR3 reads CASSIRRNTDTQYF. The CDR3 nucleotides read TGTGCCAGTAGTATTCGGAGGAACACAGATACGCAGTATTTT. The full variable domain, its missing parts supplied by reference TRBV19 and TRBJ2-3, is DGGITQSPKYLFRKEGQNVTLSCEQNLNHDAMYWYRQDPGQGLRLIYYSQIVNDFQKGDIAEGYSVSREKKESFPLTVTSAQKNPTAFYLCASSIRRNTDTQYFGPGTRLTVL.

The V gene is TRBV27, the J gene TRBJ1-5, with 9 bases identical to TRBD1. Trimming at V came to 5 bases and at J to 6 bases, leaving 8 bases not matched to a gene. This CDR3 is built from 15 residues. The germline V gene has CDR1 MNHEY and CDR2 SMNVEV (reference sequence). CDR3 bases: TGTGCCAGCAGTACCCGGGGACAGGGATCTCAGCCCCAGCATTTT. It specifies CASSTRGQGSQPQHF.

The chain uses TRBV7-9 and TRBJ1-1; D is ambiguous. This CDR3 contains 13 residues. Trimming pared 3 bases from V and 6 bases from J, leaving 11 bases between. CDR1 and CDR2 from the germline V gene are SEHNR and FQNEAQ (reference sequence). For the CDR3, the DNA is TGTGCCAGCAGCTTCCGGGAATTTGCTGAAGCTTTCTTT. It yields the protein CASSFREFAEAFF.

The V and J genes are TRBV6-5 and TRBJ1-2; D not resolved. Trimming pared 6 bases from V and 5 bases from J, leaving 19 bases between. Germline CDR1 and CDR2: MNHEY and SVGAGI. The CDR3 is 15 amino acids. The CDR3 here is CASRESRAQPYGYTF. CDR3 coding DNA: TGTGCCAGCAGGGAGAGCAGAGCACAACCGTATGGCTACACCTTC.